This T cell receptor beta chain was captured by sequencing in a study of beta chain features in type 1 diabetes. At the level of the study: Similarity in age, gender and cell yields was seen between patients and healthy donors.

The authors sorted CD4+ naive, central memory, regulatory and stem cell-like memory cells via CD45RO/CCR7/CD25/CD127/CD95/CD27. Notes on the study in general: PCR might preferentially amplify shorter templates, equally in patients and controls. Whether TCRB rearrangement is influenced by HLA type was left unresolved in this analysis.

Investigators reverse transcribed all isolated RNA, so they sequenced expressed TCRB transcripts. Sequencing used immunoSEQ multiplex PCR; TCRdb keeps in-frame clones, though not all of them. The sample holds 900,000 or so clones, roughly a sixth seen once. With regard to this clone: Antigen: not known.

This CDR3 is 15 amino acids long. Trimming at V came to 4 bases and at J to 4 bases, leaving 5 bases not matched to a gene. Germline V gene lookup returns CDR1 SGHDN and CDR2 FVKESK. The rearrangement uses TRBV14 and TRBJ2-5; 11 bases are shared with TRBD2. The receptor's source is a woman under 30 in good health. The sequencing input was naive CD4+ T cells from blood. The CDR3 loop is CASSLPGLAAETQYF. The CDR3 DNA follows: TGTGCCAGCAGCCTACCGGGACTAGCGGCAGAGACCCAGTACTTC.